Shown below are 6 T cell receptor beta chains from a single sample sequenced in a study of metastatic and nonmetastatic thyroid tumors. TCRdb re-analyzed the PCR reads through MiXCR. The table shows more than 20,000 clones, with approximately 11% occurring only once. No patient received treatment before thyroid surgery. Specimen: blood. The source of these receptors is a female donor with papillary thyroid cancer or a benign thyroid nodule (not recorded which). Some clones in this sample may be carry-over from other donors' samples.

The sample holds a few counts of this clone. The gene calls are TRBV28 and TRBJ2-7, with TRBD1 identical over 10 bases. Germline V CDR1 and CDR2: MDHEN, SYDVKM. This CDR3 spans 15 amino acids. Losses at the gene ends were 8 bases for V and 2 bases for J; bases not matched to a gene: 9. The CDR3 loop reads CASDRDRGTTYEQYF. CDR3 bases: TGTGCCAGCGATCGGGACAGGGGCACAACCTACGAGCAGTACTTC.

By its share, this clone is medium-sized (0.01 to 0.1%). V gene TRBV6-1 combines with J gene TRBJ2-1, with no clear D. This CDR3 has 14 amino acids. V dropped 6 bases and J dropped 4 bases, with 13 bases sitting between them. Germline V lookup: CDR1 MNHNS, CDR2 SASEGT. The CDR3 DNA reads as TGTGCCAGCAGCGCAACCGGACGATACAATGAGCAGTTCTTC. It yields the protein CASSATGRYNEQFF.

V and J are TRBV28 and TRBJ2-1; the match to TRBD2 covers 10 bases. Unmatched junction bases numbered 11, after V lost 8 bases and J lost 10 bases. This CDR3 has 14 amino acids. Germline CDR1 MDHEN, CDR2 SYDVKM. DNA of the CDR3: TGTGCCAGCTCCCGAGCGGGAGGGCCTCAGGAGCAGTTCTTC. It encodes CASSRAGGPQEQFF. Complete variable domain (other parts from reference TRBV28 and TRBJ2-1): DVKVTQSSRYLVKRTGEKVFLECVQDMDHENMFWYRQDPGLGLRLIYFSYDVKMKEKGDIPEGYSVSREKKERFSLILESASTNQTSMYLCASSRAGGPQEQFFGPGTRLTVL.

In this sample, this clone turned up a few times. The J gene is TRBJ2-1, the V gene TRBV13, with TRBD2 matching over 7 bases. CDR3 length equals 19 residues. The V segment lost 5 bases and the J segment 5 bases; nucleotides outside the gene matches: 21. From germline, CDR1 is PRHDT and CDR2 FYEKMQ (reference sequence). CDR3 residues: CASSGEGWALTPFDNEQFF. The CDR3 nucleotides are TGTGCCAGCAGCGGGGAGGGCTGGGCTCTTACTCCTTTTGACAATGAGCAGTTCTTC.

This clone was found many times. The rearrangement joins TRBV12-3 or TRBV12-4 to TRBJ1-4; TRBD1 matches at 11 bases. The CDR3 sequence is 14 residues long. V dropped 6 bases and J dropped 7; count of bases not matched to a gene: 4. CDR3 sequence reads: CASRSGTGGEKLFF. The DNA of the CDR3 is TGTGCCAGCAGGTCCGGGACAGGGGGTGAAAAACTGTTTTTT.

The V and J genes are TRBV7-9 and TRBJ1-1; TRBD1 matches at 11 bases. The CDR3 runs 15 residues. Germline V gene data show CDR1 as SEHNR and CDR2 as FQNEAQ (reference sequence). With V trimmed by 4 bases and J by 5 bases, 6 bases remained unmatched. The CDR3 DNA reads TGTGCCAGCAGCTCAAGGACAGGGGGCGGGACTGAAGCTTTCTTT. Amino acid sequence: CASSSRTGGGTEAFF.